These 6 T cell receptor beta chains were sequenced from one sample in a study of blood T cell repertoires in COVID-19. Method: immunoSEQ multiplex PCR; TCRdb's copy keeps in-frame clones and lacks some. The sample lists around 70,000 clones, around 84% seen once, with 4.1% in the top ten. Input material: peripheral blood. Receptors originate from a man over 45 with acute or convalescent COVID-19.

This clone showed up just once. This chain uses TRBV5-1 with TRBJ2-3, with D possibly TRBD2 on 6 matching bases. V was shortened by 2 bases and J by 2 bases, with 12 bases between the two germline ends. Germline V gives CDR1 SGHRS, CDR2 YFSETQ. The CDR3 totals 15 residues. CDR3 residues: CASSFRRGSTDTQYF. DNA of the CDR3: TGCGCCAGCAGCTTCAGGAGGGGTTCCACAGATACGCAGTATTTT.

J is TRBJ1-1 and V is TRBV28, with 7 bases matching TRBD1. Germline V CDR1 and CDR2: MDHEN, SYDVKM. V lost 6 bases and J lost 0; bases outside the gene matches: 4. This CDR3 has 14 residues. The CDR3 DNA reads TGTGCCAGCAGCCGAGGGGGCCTGAACACTGAAGCTTTCTTT. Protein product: CASSRGGLNTEAFF.

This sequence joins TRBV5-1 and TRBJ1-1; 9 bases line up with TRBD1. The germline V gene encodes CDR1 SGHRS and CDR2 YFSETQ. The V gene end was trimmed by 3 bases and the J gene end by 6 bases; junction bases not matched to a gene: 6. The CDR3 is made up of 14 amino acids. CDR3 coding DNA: TGCGCCAGCAGCTCCGGACAGGGGAGAGCTGAAGCTTTCTTT. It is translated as CASSSGQGRAEAFF.

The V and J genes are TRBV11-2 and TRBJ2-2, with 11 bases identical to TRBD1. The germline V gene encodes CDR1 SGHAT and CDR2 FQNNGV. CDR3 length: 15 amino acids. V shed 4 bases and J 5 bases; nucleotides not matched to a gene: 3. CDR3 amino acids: CASSWGQGETGELFF. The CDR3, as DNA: TGTGCCAGCAGCTGGGGACAGGGGGAAACCGGGGAGCTGTTTTTT.

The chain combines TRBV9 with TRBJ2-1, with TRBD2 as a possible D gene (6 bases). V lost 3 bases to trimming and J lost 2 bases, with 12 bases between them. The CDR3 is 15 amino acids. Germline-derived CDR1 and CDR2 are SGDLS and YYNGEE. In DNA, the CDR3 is TGTGCCAGCAGCGCCGGGACTCCCCCCTACAATGAGCAGTTCTTC. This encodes CASSAGTPPYNEQFF.

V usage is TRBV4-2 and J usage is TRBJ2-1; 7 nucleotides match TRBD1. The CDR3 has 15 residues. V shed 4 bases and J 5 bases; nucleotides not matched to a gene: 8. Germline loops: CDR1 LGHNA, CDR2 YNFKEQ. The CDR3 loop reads CASSLGQVGDNEQFF. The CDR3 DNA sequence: TGTGCCAGCAGCCTCGGACAGGTTGGGGACAATGAGCAGTTCTTC.